Listed below are T cell receptor beta chains from one sample, sequenced in a study of blood T cell repertoires in COVID-19. Measured with immunoSEQ multiplex PCR; TCRdb has only the in-frame clones, and not every one. The sample has roughly 150,000 clones, about four fifths seen once. Sequenced input: peripheral blood. These receptors were taken from an older woman who had recovered from COVID-19. CDR3s include the opening cysteine and the closing phenylalanine or tryptophan. A D gene is named only where the DNA matches it firmly. Clone sizes are given selectively: once, few, many, or a class where the clone is expanded.

cdr3_nt cdr3_aa clone_size d_call j_call v_call
TGTGCCAGCAGCCAAGGGGAGGCCACCAACTACGAGCAGTACTTC CASSQGEATNYEQYF few NA TRBJ2-7 TRBV3-1/TRBV3-2
TGTGCCAGCAGCTTGGGGGACAGGAGCTATGGCTACACCTTC CASSLGDRSYGYTF NA TRBD1 TRBJ1-2 TRBV5-6
TGTGCCAGCAGCCCCCGGACACTATCGAACACCGGGGAGCTGTTTTTT CASSPRTLSNTGELFF NA NA TRBJ2-2 TRBV7-2
TGTGCCACCAGTGGCCCTACGAGACAGGGCCGCTCTGGGGCCAACGTCCTGACTTTC CATSGPTRQGRSGANVLTF NA TRBD1 TRBJ2-6 TRBV24-1
TGTGCCAGCAGCGTAGGGGCAGGGCGCAACTATGGCTACACCTTC CASSVGAGRNYGYTF NA NA TRBJ1-2 TRBV9
TGCAGTGCTAGTAGCCCCTCTGACTATGGCTACACCTTC CSASSPSDYGYTF NA NA TRBJ1-2 TRBV20-1
TGTGCCAGCAGCTGGGCCTTGAACACTGAAGCTTTCTTT CASSWALNTEAFF NA NA TRBJ1-1 TRBV5-4
TGTGCCAGCTCACCAACAGGGGGCATAGGGAACGAGCAGTACTTC CASSPTGGIGNEQYF NA TRBD1 TRBJ2-7 TRBV18
TGTGCCAGCAACCCGCCGGGGACAGGGGGTTCACCCCTCCACTTT CASNPPGTGGSPLHF NA TRBD1 TRBJ1-6 TRBV25-1
TGTGCCACCAGTGACCCCAAGCGGGGCCGATGGGAGACCCAGTACTTC CATSDPKRGRWETQYF NA TRBD2 TRBJ2-5 TRBV24-1
TGTGCCAGCTCACCGCCCTACTGGGAGGGGACTGAAGCTTTCTTT CASSPPYWEGTEAFF NA NA TRBJ1-1 TRBV18
TGTGCCAGTACCATCCCAGGGTCAGGGACTGAAGCTTTCTTT CASTIPGSGTEAFF few NA TRBJ1-1 TRBV19
TGTGCCATCAGTGGGGACAACTCCTACAATGAGCAGTTCTTC CAISGDNSYNEQFF few NA TRBJ2-1 TRBV10-3
TGTGCCAGCTCACCAAGGGGAACAGGGGGCGTATACGAGCAGTACTTC CASSPRGTGGVYEQYF few TRBD1 TRBJ2-7 TRBV18
TGTGCCACCCGCGACCTCCGGACAGGGAGCTCCTACGAGCAGTACTTC CATRDLRTGSSYEQYF NA TRBD1 TRBJ2-7 TRBV19
TGTGCCAGCAGCGCAAAGGGCGGGATCGACCAAGAGACCCAGTACTTC CASSAKGGIDQETQYF few NA TRBJ2-5 TRBV9
TGTGCCAGCAGCTTATTGGCTAGCGGGAAAGATACGCAGTATTTT CASSLLASGKDTQYF NA TRBD2 TRBJ2-3 TRBV7-3
TGTGCCTGGAGTCCGGGGTTCGGGGAAAAACTGTTTTTT CAWSPGFGEKLFF NA NA TRBJ1-4 TRBV30